This TCR beta chain came from a study of shared clonotypes between healthy human individuals. Per germline, CDR1 GTSNPN and CDR2 SVGIG (reference sequence). The V gene lost 0 bases and the J gene lost 9 bases, with 21 bases spanning the gap. CDR3 length equals 16 residues. Remarks on this clone: As yet, its antigen is unknown.

Assay execution proceeded at the deep level. Researchers sequenced unsorted PBMC DNA using ten immunoSEQ deep assay plates. Authors' analysis steps: There were no quality scores in the junction-only immunoSEQ sequences, so filtering differed. Sequencing used immunoSEQ multiplex PCR; TCRdb keeps in-frame clones, though not all of them. V, J and clone size derive from that table, while D and trimming were established from the DNA sequence. Of 500,000 to 650,000 clones listed, roughly 72% are singletons. Notes on the study in general: Sampling covered blood only; tissue repertoires likely differ.

This TCR was sampled from a woman in her thirties or forties in good health. Some clones in this sample may be carry-over from other donors' samples. Sequencing was done on a sample of PBMCs. V usage is TRBV30 and J usage is TRBJ2-1, with D possibly TRBD2 on 6 matching bases. As DNA, the CDR3 is TGTGCCTGGAGTGTACCTAGGAGGGTCTATGCGGCTGAGCAGTTCTTC. It yields the protein CAWSVPRRVYAAEQFF. The whole variable domain, remainder taken from reference TRBV30 and TRBJ2-1, is SQTIHQWPATLVQPVGSPLSLECTVEGTSNPNLYWYRQAAGRGLQLLFYSVGIGQISSEVPQNLSASRPQDRQFILSSKKLLLSDSGFYLCAWSVPRRVYAAEQFFGPGTRLTVL.